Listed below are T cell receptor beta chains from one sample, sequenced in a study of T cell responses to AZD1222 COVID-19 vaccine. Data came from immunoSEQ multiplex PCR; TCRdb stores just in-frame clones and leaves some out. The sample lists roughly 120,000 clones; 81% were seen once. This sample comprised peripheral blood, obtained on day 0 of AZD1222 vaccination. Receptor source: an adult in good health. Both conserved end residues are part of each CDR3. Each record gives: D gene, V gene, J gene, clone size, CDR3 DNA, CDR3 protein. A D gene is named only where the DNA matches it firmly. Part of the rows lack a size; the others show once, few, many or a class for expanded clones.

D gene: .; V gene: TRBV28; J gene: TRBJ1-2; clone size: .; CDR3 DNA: TGTGCCAGCAGTTCCGACCCCAGGGTTTACACCTTC; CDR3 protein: CASSSDPRVYTF
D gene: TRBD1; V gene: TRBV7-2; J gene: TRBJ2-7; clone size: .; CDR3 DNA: TGTGCCAGCAGCTTCCGACAGGGCTCCTACGAGCAGTACTTC; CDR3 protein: CASSFRQGSYEQYF
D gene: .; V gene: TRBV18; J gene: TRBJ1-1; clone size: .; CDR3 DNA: TGTGCCAGCTCACCAGGGCTCTCTGGCACTGAAGCTTTCTTT; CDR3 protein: CASSPGLSGTEAFF
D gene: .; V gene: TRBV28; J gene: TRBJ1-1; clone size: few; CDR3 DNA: TGTGCCAGCAGTTTACCTAACTCAAATATTTTTCCTATACAGCGATCTGACACTGAAGCTTTCTTT; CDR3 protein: CASSLPNSNIFPIQRSDTEAFF
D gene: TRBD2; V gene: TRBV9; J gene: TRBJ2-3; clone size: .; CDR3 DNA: TGTGCCAGCAGCTCCCGGGAGGGGGGCAGCACAGATACGCAGTATTTT; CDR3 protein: CASSSREGGSTDTQYF
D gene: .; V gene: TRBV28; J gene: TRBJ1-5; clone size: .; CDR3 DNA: TGTGCCAGCAGGGATCACGGACAGTACAATCAGCCCCAGCATTTT; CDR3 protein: CASRDHGQYNQPQHF
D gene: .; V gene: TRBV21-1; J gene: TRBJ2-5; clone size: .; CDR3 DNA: TGTGCCAGCAGCAAAGGATTAAGGGACAGGGGGCTCCTGTACCAAGAGACCCAGTACTTC; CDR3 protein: CASSKGLRDRGLLYQETQYF
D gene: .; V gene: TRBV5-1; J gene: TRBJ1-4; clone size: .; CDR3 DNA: TGCGCCAGCAGCGTGGGGCACAGGGAAAATGAAAAACTGTTTTTT; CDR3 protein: CASSVGHRENEKLFF
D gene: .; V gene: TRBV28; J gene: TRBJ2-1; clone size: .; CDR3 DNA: TGTGCCAGCAGTTTAATCTACAATGAGCAGTTCTTC; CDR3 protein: CASSLIYNEQFF
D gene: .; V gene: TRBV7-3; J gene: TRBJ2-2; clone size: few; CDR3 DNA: TGTGCCAGCAGCACCGACGGGCGCACCGGGGAGCTGTTTTTT; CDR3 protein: CASSTDGRTGELFF
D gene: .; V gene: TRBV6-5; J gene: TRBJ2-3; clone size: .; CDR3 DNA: TGTGCCAGCAGTCGGGACAGCACAGATACGCAGTATTTT; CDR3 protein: CASSRDSTDTQYF
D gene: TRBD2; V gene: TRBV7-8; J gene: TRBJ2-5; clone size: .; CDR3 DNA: TGTGCCAGCAGCTTATTTATTACTAGCGGGGTGCAAGAGACCCAGTACTTC; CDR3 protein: CASSLFITSGVQETQYF
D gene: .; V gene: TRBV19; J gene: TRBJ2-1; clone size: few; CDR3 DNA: TGTGCCAGTAGTGAAACAGGGTACAATGAGCAGTTCTTC; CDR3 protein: CASSETGYNEQFF
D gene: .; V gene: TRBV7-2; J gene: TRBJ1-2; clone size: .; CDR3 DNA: TGTGCCAGCAGCCCCGAATCCTTCGGCTACACCTTC; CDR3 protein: CASSPESFGYTF
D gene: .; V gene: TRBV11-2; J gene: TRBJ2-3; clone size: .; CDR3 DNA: TGTGCCAGCAGCTTCGTATACACAGATACGCAGTATTTT; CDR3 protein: CASSFVYTDTQYF
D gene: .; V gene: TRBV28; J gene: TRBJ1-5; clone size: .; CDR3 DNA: TGTGCCAGCAGTTTATACCGTAACAATCAGCCCCAGCATTTT; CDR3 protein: CASSLYRNNQPQHF
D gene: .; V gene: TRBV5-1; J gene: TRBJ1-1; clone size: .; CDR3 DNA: TGCGCCAGCAGCCTCACGGGACCAACGAACACTGAAGCTTTCTTT; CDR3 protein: CASSLTGPTNTEAFF
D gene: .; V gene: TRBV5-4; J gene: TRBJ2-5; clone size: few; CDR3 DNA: TGTGCCAGCAGTAAAAAAACCCAGGCGGGGGAGACCCAGTACTTC; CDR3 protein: CASSKKTQAGETQYF
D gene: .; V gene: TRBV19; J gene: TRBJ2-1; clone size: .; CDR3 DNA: TGTGCCAGTAGTATGGGGGGTTACAATGAGCAGTTCTTC; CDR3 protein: CASSMGGYNEQFF
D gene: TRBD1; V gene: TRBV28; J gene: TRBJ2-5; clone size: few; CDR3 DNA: TGTGCCAGCAGTTCACCGGGACAGGGACAGAAAGAGACCCAGTACTTC; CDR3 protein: CASSSPGQGQKETQYF
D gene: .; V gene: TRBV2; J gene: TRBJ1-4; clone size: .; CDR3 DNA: TGTGCCAGCAGTGAAGGTCCGGTCAGGGGAGGGGGAAAACTGTTTTTT; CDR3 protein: CASSEGPVRGGGKLFF
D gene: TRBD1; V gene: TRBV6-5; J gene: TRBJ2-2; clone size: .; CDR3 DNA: TGTGCCAGCAGGTTAGACAGGGTCGCCACCGGGGAGCTGTTTTTT; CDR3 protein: CASRLDRVATGELFF
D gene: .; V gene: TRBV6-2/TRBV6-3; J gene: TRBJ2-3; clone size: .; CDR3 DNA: TGTGCCAGCAGTTACTCGACGCAAAGCGGCACAGATACGCAGTATTTT; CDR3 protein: CASSYSTQSGTDTQYF
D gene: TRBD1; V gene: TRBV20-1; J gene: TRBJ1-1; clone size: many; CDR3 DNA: TGCAGTGCCCCGGGGACAGTTGAAGCTTTCTTT; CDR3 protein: CSAPGTVEAFF
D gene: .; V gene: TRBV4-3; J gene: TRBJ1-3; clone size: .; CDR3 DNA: TGCGCCAGCAGCCAAGACTCACAGGGTGGTGGAAACACCATATATTTT; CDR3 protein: CASSQDSQGGGNTIYF
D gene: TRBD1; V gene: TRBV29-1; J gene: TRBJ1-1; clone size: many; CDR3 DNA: TGCAGCGTTGAGAGGGGGCAGGCTTTCTTT; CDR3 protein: CSVERGQAFF
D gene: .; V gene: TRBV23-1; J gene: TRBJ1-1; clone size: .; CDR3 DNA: TGCGCCAGCAGTCATTTCCCCGACACTGAAGCTTTCTTT; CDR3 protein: CASSHFPDTEAFF
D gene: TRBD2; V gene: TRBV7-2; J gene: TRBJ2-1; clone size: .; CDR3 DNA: TGTGCCAGCAGCCCAGGACTAGCGGTGCTTTCCTACAATGAGCAGTTCTTC; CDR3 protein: CASSPGLAVLSYNEQFF
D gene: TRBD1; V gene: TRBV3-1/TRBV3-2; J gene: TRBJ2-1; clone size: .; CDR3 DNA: TGTGCCAGCAGCAAGGGACAGTCCTCCTACAATGAGCAGTTCTTC; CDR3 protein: CASSKGQSSYNEQFF
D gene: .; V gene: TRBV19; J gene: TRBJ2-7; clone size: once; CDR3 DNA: TGTGCCAGTAGTATCCGACAGGACTCCTACGAGCAGTACTTC; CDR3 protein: CASSIRQDSYEQYF
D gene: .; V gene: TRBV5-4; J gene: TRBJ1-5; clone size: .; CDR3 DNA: TGTGCCAGCAGCTTTGAAAATCAGCCCCAGCATTTT; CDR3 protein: CASSFENQPQHF
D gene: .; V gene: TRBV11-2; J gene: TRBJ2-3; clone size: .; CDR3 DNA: TGTGCCAGCAGCCTTACAGATACGCAGTATTTT; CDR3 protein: CASSLTDTQYF
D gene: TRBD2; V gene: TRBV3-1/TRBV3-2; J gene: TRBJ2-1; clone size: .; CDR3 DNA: TGTGCCAGCAGTCCTACTAGCGGGGTCTCTAGGGGGTTCTTC; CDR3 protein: CASSPTSGVSRGFF
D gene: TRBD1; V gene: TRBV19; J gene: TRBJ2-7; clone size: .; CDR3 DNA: TGTGCCAGTAACGGGACAGTTCTTTCCTACGAGCAGTACTTC; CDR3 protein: CASNGTVLSYEQYF
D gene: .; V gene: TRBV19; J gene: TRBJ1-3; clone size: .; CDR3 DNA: TGTGCCAGTAGTCCCACCTCCTCTGGAAACACCATATATTTT; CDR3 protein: CASSPTSSGNTIYF
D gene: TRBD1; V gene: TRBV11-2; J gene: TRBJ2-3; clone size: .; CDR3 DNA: TGTGCCAGCAGCTCCTACAGGGGTAGGAAGTCAGATACGCAGTATTTT; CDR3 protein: CASSSYRGRKSDTQYF
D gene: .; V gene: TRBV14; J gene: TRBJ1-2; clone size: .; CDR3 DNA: TGTGCCAGCAGCCATACTCAGAACTATGGCTACACCTTC; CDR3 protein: CASSHTQNYGYTF
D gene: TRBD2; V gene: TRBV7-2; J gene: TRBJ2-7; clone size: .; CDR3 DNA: TGTGCCAGCAGCACTCGGACTAGCGGGGGGGCTAGGAGCTACGAGCAGTACTTC; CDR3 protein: CASSTRTSGGARSYEQYF
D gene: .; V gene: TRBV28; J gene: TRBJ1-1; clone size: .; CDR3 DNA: TGTGCCAGCACTGGGACGCCTCGATTGGTAGCTTTCTTT; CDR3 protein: CASTGTPRLVAFF
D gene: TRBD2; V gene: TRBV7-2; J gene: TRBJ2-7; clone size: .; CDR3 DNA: TGTGCCAGCAGCTCCCTTTCAAGCGGGAGAGTGGTAGAGCAGTACTTC; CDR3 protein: CASSSLSSGRVVEQYF
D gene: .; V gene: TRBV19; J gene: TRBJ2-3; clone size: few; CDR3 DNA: TGTGCCAGTAGTATAGACACAGGGCCCAAGCCAGATACGCAGTATTTT; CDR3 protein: CASSIDTGPKPDTQYF
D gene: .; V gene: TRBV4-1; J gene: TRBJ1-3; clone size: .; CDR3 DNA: TGCGCCAGCAGCCAAGAATCGTCCAGCTCTGGAAACACCATATATTTT; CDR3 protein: CASSQESSSSGNTIYF
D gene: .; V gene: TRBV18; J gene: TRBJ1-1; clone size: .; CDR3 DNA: TGTGCCAGCTCACCACCCCAGGGAAGGTCTTTCTTT; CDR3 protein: CASSPPQGRSFF
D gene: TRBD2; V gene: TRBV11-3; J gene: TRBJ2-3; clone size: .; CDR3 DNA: TGTGCCAGCAGCTTGGGACTAGCGGGGGCTTCTAGCACAGATACGCAGTATTTT; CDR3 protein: CASSLGLAGASSTDTQYF
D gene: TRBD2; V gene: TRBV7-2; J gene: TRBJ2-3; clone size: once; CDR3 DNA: TGTGCCAGCAGCGGACAGACTAGCGGGACCGGCACAGATACGCAGTATTTT; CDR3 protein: CASSGQTSGTGTDTQYF
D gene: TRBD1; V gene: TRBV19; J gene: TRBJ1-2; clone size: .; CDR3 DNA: TGTGCCAGTAGTTCACCGGGACAGGGGAACTATGGCTACACCTTC; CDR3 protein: CASSSPGQGNYGYTF
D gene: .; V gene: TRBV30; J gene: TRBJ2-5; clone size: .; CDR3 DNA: TGTGCCTGGAGCGGAGGGGGGAACCAAGAGACCCAGTACTTC; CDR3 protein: CAWSGGGNQETQYF
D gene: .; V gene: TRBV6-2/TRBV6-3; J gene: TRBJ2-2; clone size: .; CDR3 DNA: TGTGCCAGCAGTTACTCGGGCAGGAACACCGGGGAGCTGTTTTTT; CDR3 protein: CASSYSGRNTGELFF
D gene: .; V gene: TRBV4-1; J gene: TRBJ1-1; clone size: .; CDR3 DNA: TGCGCCAGCAGCCAAGTTGGGGGAACTGAAGCTTTCTTT; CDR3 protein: CASSQVGGTEAFF
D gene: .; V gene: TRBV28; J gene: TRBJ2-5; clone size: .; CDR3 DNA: TGTGCCAGCAGGGAGGGAGAAGAGACCCAGTACTTC; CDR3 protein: CASREGEETQYF
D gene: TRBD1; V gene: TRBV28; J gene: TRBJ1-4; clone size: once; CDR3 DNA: TGTGCCAGCAGTTTAATCCAGGGAGGGGGCACTAATGAAAAACTGTTTTTT; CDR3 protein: CASSLIQGGGTNEKLFF
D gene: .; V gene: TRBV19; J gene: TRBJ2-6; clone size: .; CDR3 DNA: TGTGCCAGTAGTCTGGAACAGGGAACTGGGGCCAACGTCCTGACTTTC; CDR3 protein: CASSLEQGTGANVLTF
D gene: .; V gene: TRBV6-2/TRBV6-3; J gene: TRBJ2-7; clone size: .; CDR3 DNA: TGTGCCAGCAGTCACCCCATATTCAACGAGCAGTACTTC; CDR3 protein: CASSHPIFNEQYF
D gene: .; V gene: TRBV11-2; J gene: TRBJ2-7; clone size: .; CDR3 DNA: TGTGCCAGCAGTAGGGGGAGGGCCTACGAGCAGTACTTC; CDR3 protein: CASSRGRAYEQYF
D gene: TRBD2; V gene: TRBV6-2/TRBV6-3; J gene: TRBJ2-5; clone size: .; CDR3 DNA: TGTGCCAGCAGTTACGGGGGGGTAATAGAGACCCAGTACTTC; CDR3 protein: CASSYGGVIETQYF
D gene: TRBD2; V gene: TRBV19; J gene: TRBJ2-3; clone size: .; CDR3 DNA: TGTGCCAGTAGTAGGACTAGCGGGAGAGTAAGCACAGATACGCAGTATTTT; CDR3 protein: CASSRTSGRVSTDTQYF
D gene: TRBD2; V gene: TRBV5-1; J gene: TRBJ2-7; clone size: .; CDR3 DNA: TGCGCCAGCAGCTTGGCTAGCGGGAGCCCCTACGAGCAGTACTTC; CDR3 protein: CASSLASGSPYEQYF
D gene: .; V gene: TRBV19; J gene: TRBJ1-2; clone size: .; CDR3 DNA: TGTGCCAGTAGTATAGGTGGGAACTATGGCTACACCTTC; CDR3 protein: CASSIGGNYGYTF
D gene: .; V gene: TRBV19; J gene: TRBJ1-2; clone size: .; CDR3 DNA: TGTGCCAGTACCCCCGCGGGGCGGCGTAGTGCTAACTATGGCTACACCTTC; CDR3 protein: CASTPAGRRSANYGYTF